The 14 T cell receptor beta chains below all came from one sample that was sequenced in a study of spatial heterogeneity in lung cancer. Points from the study as a whole: Tumor mutation counts were tracked by expanded intratumoral alpha and beta TCR counts.

TCRdb redid the calling of the 5' RACE reads with MiXCR, one entry per CDR3 protein. The sample includes about 12,000 distinct CDR3 sequences, around 6.3% of them seen just once. Time point here: sample taken at primary tumor resection. For these TCRs, the target antigens are not known. Sequences were derived from lung tumor tissue, sampled at surgery. The receptors derive from a female donor with early-stage non-small cell lung cancer.

Within the sample, this clonotype is medium-sized (0.01 to 0.1%). The V call is TRBV11-2, the J call TRBJ2-1; D may be TRBD1 or TRBD2 (5 bases each). CDR3 length equals 12 residues. V was pared by 4 bases and J by 6 bases, with 7 bases between. Per the germline V gene, CDR1 is SGHAT and CDR2 is FQNNGV. The CDR3: CASSSRGNEQFF. DNA for the CDR3: TGTGCCAGCAGCTCGAGGGGCAATGAGCAGTTCTTC.

In this sample, this clonotype turned up many times. This rearrangement joins TRBV5-1 to TRBJ2-5; D is undetermined. The germline V gene has CDR1 SGHRS and CDR2 YFSETQ. Trimming removed 5 bases at V and 5 bases at J, with 13 bases between. The CDR3 sequence is 13 residues long. The CDR3 sequence is CASRFDEEETQYF. For the CDR3, the DNA is TGCGCCAGCAGGTTCGACGAGGAGGAGACCCAGTACTTC.

This clonotype was found many times. The genes are TRBV10-3 and TRBJ2-1, with TRBD2 matching over 8 bases. CDR3 length equals 15 residues. The V gene end was trimmed by 2 bases and the J gene end by 4 bases; junction bases not matched to a gene: 4. The germline V gene encodes CDR1 ENHRY and CDR2 SYGVKD. The CDR3: CAISELSGVYNEQFF. In nucleotides, the CDR3 is TGTGCCATCAGTGAGCTTAGCGGGGTATACAATGAGCAGTTCTTC.

This clonotype was counted at least ten times. The rearrangement links TRBV23-1 to TRBJ2-2; TRBD2 aligns across 14 bases. TRBV23-1 is an ORF, and what it does is uncertain. The CDR3 length is 17 residues. Germline trimming cut 3 bases from V and 0 bases from J; bases unmatched to any gene: 0. The CDR3: CASSQGLAGANTGELFF. CDR3 in DNA: TGCGCCAGCAGTCAGGGACTAGCGGGAGCGAACACCGGGGAGCTGTTTTTT.

In its sample, this clonotype was seen many times. Here the CDR3 reads CASSGAGGTEAFF. CDR3 nucleotides: TGTGCCAGCAGCGGAGCAGGGGGCACTGAAGCTTTCTTT. This chain links TRBV9 with TRBJ1-1, with TRBD1 matching 7 bases. This CDR3 spans 13 amino acids. The germline V gene encodes CDR1 SGDLS and CDR2 YYNGEE. V was pared by 3 bases and J by 4 bases, with 3 bases of the junction left unmatched.

This clonotype was observed many times. The chain is built from TRBV7-4 and TRBJ2-3; maybe TRBD1 (5 bases). The germline V gene encodes CDR1 SGHVT and CDR2 SQSDAQ. CDR3 length equals 14 residues. The ends were cut back, 4 bases at V and 4 bases at J, with 12 bases in the middle. The CDR3 nucleotides read TGTGCCAGCAGCTCCTCAGGGAAATCAGATACGCAGTATTTT. It encodes CASSSSGKSDTQYF.

In this sample, this clonotype turned up many times. The J gene is TRBJ2-3, the V gene TRBV27; a possible D gene is TRBD1 (5 bases). With 3 bases removed from V and 2 bases from J, the gap between germline ends came to 9 bases. CDR3 length: 14 residues. The germline gives CDR1 MNHEY, CDR2 SMNVEV (reference sequence). CDR3 sequence: CASSFWGYTDTQYF. CDR3 bases: TGTGCCAGCAGTTTTTGGGGCTACACAGATACGCAGTATTTT.

By proportion, this clonotype is medium-sized. This rearrangement joins TRBV10-3 to TRBJ1-1; D possibly corresponds to TRBD1 (6 bases). V was pared by 10 bases and J by 2 bases, with 14 bases between. Germline assignment: CDR1 ENHRY and CDR2 SYGVKD. The CDR3 sequence is 13 residues long. The DNA for the CDR3 is TGTGCCACCGAGGGGGTGGGTAACACTGAAGCTTTCTTT. Its protein is CATEGVGNTEAFF.

The sample holds many counts of this clonotype. This chain links TRBV4-3 with TRBJ2-1; 13 nucleotides align to TRBD2. The V gene end was trimmed by 3 bases and the J gene end by 8 bases; junction bases not matched to a gene: 1. Germline-derived CDR1 and CDR2 are LGHNA and YSLEER. This CDR3 has 14 residues. CDR3 sequence (DNA): TGCGCCAGCAGCCACGGACTAGCGGGAGATGAGCAGTTCTTC. Its translation: CASSHGLAGDEQFF.

The chain joins TRBV9 to TRBJ2-1, with 10 nucleotides matching TRBD2. The germline gives CDR1 SGDLS, CDR2 YYNGEE. J was trimmed by 9 bases and V by 2 bases; bases with no gene match: 5. This CDR3 region has 14 residues. This CDR3 is CASSVLAGASEQFF. As DNA, the CDR3 is TGTGCCAGCAGCGTCCTAGCGGGAGCATCTGAGCAGTTCTTC.

A few counts support this clonotype. This sequence joins TRBV28 and TRBJ1-2; 9 bases map to TRBD1. J lost 8 bases, V lost 6 bases, and 10 bases had no gene match. The CDR3 spans 14 residues. CDR1 and CDR2 (germline): MDHEN, SYDVKM. CDR3 amino acids: CASSSPGQGLGYTF. In DNA form, the CDR3 reads TGTGCCAGCAGCTCCCCGGGACAGGGATTAGGCTACACCTTC.

This clonotype appeared many times. The genes are TRBV6-5 and TRBJ1-1, with D tentatively TRBD1 (5 bases). The V gene's germline CDR1 is MNHEY and CDR2 SVGAGI. The V end lost 2 bases, the J end lost 4 bases, and 14 bases lay between the germline ends. The CDR3 consists of 15 residues. The CDR3 protein is CASSYGSRESTEAFF. DNA of the CDR3: TGTGCCAGCAGTTACGGGAGCAGGGAGTCCACTGAAGCTTTCTTT.

In this sample, this clonotype is medium-sized. The J gene is TRBJ2-1, the V gene TRBV13, with D tentatively TRBD2 (6 bases). V dropped 2 bases and J dropped 5 bases, with 16 bases sitting between them. Germline CDR1 reads PRHDT; CDR2 reads FYEKMQ (reference sequence). This CDR3 spans 16 amino acids. CDR3 nucleotides: TGTGCCAGCAGCTTATGGGGCGGGGTCGGTGACAATGAGCAGTTCTTC. Amino acids: CASSLWGGVGDNEQFF.

At least ten counts were recorded for this clonotype. The V call is TRBV6-6, the J call TRBJ2-3; D tentatively fits TRBD1 or TRBD2 (6 bases each). Trimming took off 6 bases at V and 7 bases at J, with 11 bases between the two ends. The germline V gene has CDR1 MNHNY and CDR2 SVGAGI (reference sequence). This CDR3 comprises 12 residues. DNA of the CDR3: TGTGCCAGCAGCAACGGGGGCAATACGCAGTATTTT. Translated: CASSNGGNTQYF.